What follows is one T cell receptor (beta chain) and its context. The antigen is not known. The CDR3 runs 14 residues. The J segment lost 3 bases and the V segment lost 5 bases, leaving 5 bases of the junction unmatched. Germline lookup yields CDR1 SGHTA and CDR2 FQGNSA. The assay was immunoSEQ multiplex PCR, and TCRdb's table has in-frame clones only and misses some. This sample has more than 12,000 clones, with about 85% found just once. This sample was taken from a study of T cells in localized non-small cell lung cancer. Study-level results: Uninvolved adjacent lung had the highest recorded T cell clonality, with tumor below it. Of the top 100 tumor clones, median around 50 were in adjacent lung, 25 to 35 among its top 100. Heterogeneity stays possible, as sequencing covered only one tumor region.

The material was peripheral blood, obtained before any cancer treatment. The TCR sequence derives from a woman aged 35 to 69 with stage I lung adenocarcinoma. The chain employs TRBV7-2 and TRBJ2-3, with 7 bases matching TRBD2. This CDR3 is CASSQGAGTDTQYF. The DNA of the CDR3 is TGTGCCAGCAGCCAGGGAGCGGGGACAGATACGCAGTATTTT.